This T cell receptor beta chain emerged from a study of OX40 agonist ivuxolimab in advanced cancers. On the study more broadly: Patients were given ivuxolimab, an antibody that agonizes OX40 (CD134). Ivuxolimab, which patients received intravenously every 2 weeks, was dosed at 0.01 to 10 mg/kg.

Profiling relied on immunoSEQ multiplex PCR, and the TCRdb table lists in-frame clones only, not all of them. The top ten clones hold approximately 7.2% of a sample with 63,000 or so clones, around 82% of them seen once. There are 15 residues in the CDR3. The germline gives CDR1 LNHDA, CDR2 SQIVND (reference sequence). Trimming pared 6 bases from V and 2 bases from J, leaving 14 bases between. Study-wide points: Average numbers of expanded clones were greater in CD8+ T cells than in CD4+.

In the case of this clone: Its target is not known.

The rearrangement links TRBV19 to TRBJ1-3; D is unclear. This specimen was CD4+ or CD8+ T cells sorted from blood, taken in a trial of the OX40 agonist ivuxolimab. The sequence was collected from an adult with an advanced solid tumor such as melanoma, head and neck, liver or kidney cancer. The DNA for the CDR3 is TGTGCCAGTAGACCAGACCGAGCTGCTGGAAACACCATATATTTT. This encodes CASRPDRAAGNTIYF.